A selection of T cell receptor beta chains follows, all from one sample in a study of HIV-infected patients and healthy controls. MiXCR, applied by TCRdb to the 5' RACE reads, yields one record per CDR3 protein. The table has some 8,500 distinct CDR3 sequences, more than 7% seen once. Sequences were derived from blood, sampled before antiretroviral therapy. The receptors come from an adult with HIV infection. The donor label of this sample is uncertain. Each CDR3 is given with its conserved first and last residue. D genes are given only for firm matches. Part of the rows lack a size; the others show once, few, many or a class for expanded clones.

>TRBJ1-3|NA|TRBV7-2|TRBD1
CASSHRDRVFVAGNTIYF
TGTGCCAGCAGCCACCGGGACAGGGTTTTCGTTGCTGGAAACACCATATATTTT
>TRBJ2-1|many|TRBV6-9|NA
CASRVGGPYNEQFF
TGTGCCAGCAGGGTGGGGGGGCCTTACAATGAGCAGTTCTTC
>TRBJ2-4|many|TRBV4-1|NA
CASSQELVKNIQYF
TGCGCCAGCAGCCAAGAGCTTGTGAAAAACATTCAGTACTTC
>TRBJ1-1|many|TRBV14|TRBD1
CASSQHTGGAAEAFF
TGTGCCAGCAGCCAACACACAGGGGGAGCGGCTGAAGCTTTCTTT
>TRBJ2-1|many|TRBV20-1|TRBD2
CSARSGRIANEQFF
TGCAGTGCTCGTAGCGGGAGGATCGCCAATGAGCAGTTCTTC
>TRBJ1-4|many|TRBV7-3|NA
CASSSGRVEKLFF
TGTGCCAGCAGCTCCGGAAGGGTTGAAAAACTGTTTTTT
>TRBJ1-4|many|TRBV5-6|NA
CASSIPGRSNEKLFF
TGTGCCAGCAGCATCCCGGGACGGAGCAATGAAAAACTGTTTTTT
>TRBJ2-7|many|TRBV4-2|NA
CASSQGEQVEQYF
TGTGCCAGCAGCCAAGGTGAGCAGGTCGAGCAGTACTTC
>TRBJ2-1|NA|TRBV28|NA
CASRGGGDYNEQFF
TGTGCCAGCCGTGGGGGTGGGGACTACAATGAGCAGTTCTTC
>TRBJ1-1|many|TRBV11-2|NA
CASSLSRGSGTEAFF
TGTGCCAGCAGCTTATCGAGGGGGTCAGGTACTGAAGCTTTCTTT
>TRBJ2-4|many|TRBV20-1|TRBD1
CSATSRGQAKNIQYF
TGCAGTGCTACATCCAGGGGGCAAGCCAAAAACATTCAGTACTTC
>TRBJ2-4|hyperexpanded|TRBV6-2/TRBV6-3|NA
CASSYSTTGVLNIQYF
TGTGCCAGCAGTTACTCCACAACGGGAGTTCTAAACATTCAGTACTTC
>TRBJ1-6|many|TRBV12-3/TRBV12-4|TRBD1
CASSVDRANSPLHF
TGTGCCAGCAGTGTGGACAGGGCCAATTCACCCCTCCACTTT
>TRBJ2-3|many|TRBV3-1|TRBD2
CASSPLGGTSGSMNTQYF
TGTGCCAGCAGCCCACTCGGCGGGACTAGCGGGAGCATGAATACGCAGTATTTT
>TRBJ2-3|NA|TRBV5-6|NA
CASSLGTSTDTQYF
TGTGCCAGCAGCTTGGGCACAAGCACAGATACGCAGTATTTT
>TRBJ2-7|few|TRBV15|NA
CATSRDGAAEQYF
TGTGCCACCAGCAGAGATGGGGCAGCAGAGCAGTACTTC
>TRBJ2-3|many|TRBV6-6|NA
CATETDTQYF
TGTGCCACCGAGACAGATACGCAGTATTTT
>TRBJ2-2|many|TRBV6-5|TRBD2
CASSYSGLAGGPAGELFF
TGTGCCAGCAGTTACTCGGGACTAGCGGGAGGGCCGGCCGGGGAGCTGTTTTTT
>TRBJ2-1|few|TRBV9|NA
CASSVALSYNEQFF
TGTGCCAGCAGCGTAGCCCTGAGCTACAATGAGCAGTTCTTC
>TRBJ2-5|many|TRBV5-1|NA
CASSLASGFGETQYF
TGCGCCAGCAGCTTGGCTTCGGGGTTTGGGGAGACCCAGTACTTC
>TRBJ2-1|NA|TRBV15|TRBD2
CATSRDASGRITYNEQFF
TGTGCCACCAGCAGAGATGCTAGCGGGAGGATCACCTACAATGAGCAGTTCTTC
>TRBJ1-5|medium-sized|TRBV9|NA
CASSYGENQPQHF
TGTGCCAGCAGCTATGGCGAAAATCAGCCCCAGCATTTT
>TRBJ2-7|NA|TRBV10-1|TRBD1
CATKNSGTEGNEQYF
TGCGCCACCAAGAATTCCGGGACAGAAGGCAACGAGCAGTACTTC
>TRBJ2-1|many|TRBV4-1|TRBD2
CASSTELAGRYNEQFF
TGCGCCAGCAGCACCGAACTAGCGGGAAGATACAATGAGCAGTTCTTC
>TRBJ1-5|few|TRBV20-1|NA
CSARDPAGQPQHF
TGCAGTGCCAGGGACCCGGCGGGTCAGCCCCAGCATTTT
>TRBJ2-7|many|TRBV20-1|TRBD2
CSAREIAGGEQYF
TGCAGTGCTAGGGAGATCGCGGGGGGCGAGCAGTACTTC
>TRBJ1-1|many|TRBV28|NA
CASSFRSEGTEAFF
TGTGCCAGCAGTTTCCGCTCGGAGGGCACTGAAGCTTTCTTT
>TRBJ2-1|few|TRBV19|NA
CASSPLGGGYNEQFF
TGTGCCAGTAGTCCCCTGGGGGGCGGTTATAATGAGCAGTTCTTC
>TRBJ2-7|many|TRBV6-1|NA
CASTRGRVYEQYF
TGTGCCAGCACGCGGGGCAGGGTCTACGAGCAGTACTTC
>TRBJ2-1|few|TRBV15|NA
CATSLDGTPGHEQFF
TGTGCCACCAGTCTCGACGGGACCCCGGGCCATGAGCAGTTCTTC
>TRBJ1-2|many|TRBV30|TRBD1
CAWIPQTGPYYGYTF
TGTGCCTGGATTCCCCAGACAGGGCCTTACTATGGCTACACCTTC
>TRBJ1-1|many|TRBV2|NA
CASSDRDIAPEAFF
TGTGCCAGCAGTGATAGGGACATCGCGCCTGAAGCTTTCTTT
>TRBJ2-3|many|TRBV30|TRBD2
CAWNRGVPDTQYF
TGTGCCTGGAATCGGGGGGTCCCAGATACGCAGTATTTT